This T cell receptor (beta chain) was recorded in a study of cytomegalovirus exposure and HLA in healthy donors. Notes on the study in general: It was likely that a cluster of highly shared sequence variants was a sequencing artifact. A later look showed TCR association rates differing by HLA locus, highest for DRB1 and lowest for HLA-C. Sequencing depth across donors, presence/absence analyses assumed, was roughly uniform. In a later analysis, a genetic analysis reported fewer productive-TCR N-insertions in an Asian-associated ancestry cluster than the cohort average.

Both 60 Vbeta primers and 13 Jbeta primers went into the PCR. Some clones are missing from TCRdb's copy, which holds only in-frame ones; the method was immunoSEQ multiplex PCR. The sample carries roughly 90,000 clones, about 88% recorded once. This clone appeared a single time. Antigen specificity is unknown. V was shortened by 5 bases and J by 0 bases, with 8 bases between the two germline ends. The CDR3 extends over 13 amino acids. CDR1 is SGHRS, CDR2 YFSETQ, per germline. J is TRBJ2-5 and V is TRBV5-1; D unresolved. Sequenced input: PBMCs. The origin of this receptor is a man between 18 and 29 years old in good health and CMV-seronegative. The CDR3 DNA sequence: TGCGCCAGCAGTTTCCGGTACCAAGAGACCCAGTACTTC. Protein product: CASSFRYQETQYF.